The 22 T cell receptor beta chains below come from one sample, sequenced in a study of blood T cell repertoires in COVID-19. Only in-frame clones appear in the TCRdb table, and some are missing; sequencing was by immunoSEQ multiplex PCR. In the table there are some 170,000 clones, more than 75% of which are singletons. Sequenced input: peripheral blood. These receptors originate from a woman aged 50 to 60 with active or convalescent COVID-19.

As concerns this clone: One end of the junction varies from germline; a read error may be responsible. The chain uses TRBV7-2 and TRBJ1-5, with TRBD1 identical over 8 bases. This CDR3 spans 14 amino acids. Looked up from germline, CDR1 is SGHTA and CDR2 is FQGNSA. CDR3 in amino acids: CASRLAGGVQPQHF. CDR3 nucleotide sequence: TGTGCCAGCAGATTAGCAGGGGGCGTACAGCCCCAGCATTTT.

This clone was counted a few times. The rearrangement joins TRBV7-9 to TRBJ2-1; D may be TRBD1 (6 bases). Germline V gene sequence: CDR1 SEHNR, CDR2 FQNEAQ (reference sequence). This CDR3 comprises 13 residues. The V and J ends lost 5 bases and 8 bases respectively, with 13 bases between them. The CDR3 bases are TGTGCCAGCAGCGCCACAGGGATCGATGAGCAGTTCTTC. Translated: CASSATGIDEQFF.

The chain is built from TRBV11-2 and TRBJ1-3; D gene unclear. Germline V CDR1 and CDR2: SGHAT, FQNNGV. CDR3 size: 13 residues. V dropped 0 bases and J dropped 7 bases, with 7 bases sitting between them. In DNA, the CDR3 is TGTGCCAGCAGCTTAGACGTCCCTAACACCATATATTTT. Protein: CASSLDVPNTIYF.

The J gene is TRBJ2-1, the V gene TRBV2; 11 bases align to TRBD2. The J segment lost 0 bases and the V segment lost 7 bases, leaving 5 bases of the junction unmatched. The CDR3 contains 16 residues. Germline loops: CDR1 SNHLY, CDR2 FYNNEI. CDR3 in DNA: TGTGCCAGCAAGGGACTAGCGGTAAGCTCCTACAATGAGCAGTTCTTC. Translating it yields CASKGLAVSSYNEQFF.

This clone was counted ten times or more. The genes are TRBV5-1 and TRBJ2-5; D might be TRBD1 (5 bases). Trimming left V 1 base short and J 4 bases short, with 14 bases between. Per the germline V gene, CDR1 is SGHRS and CDR2 is YFSETQ. The CDR3 covers 15 residues. The CDR3 region is CASSLRGSGGETQYF. CDR3 DNA: TGCGCCAGCAGCTTGAGGGGCTCCGGTGGAGAGACCCAGTACTTC.

The chain combines TRBV9 with TRBJ2-2; TRBD1 matches at 10 bases. CDR3 size: 17 residues. Losses at the gene ends were 0 bases for V and 3 bases for J; bases not matched to a gene: 5. Looked up from germline, CDR1 is SGDLS and CDR2 is YYNGEE. The CDR3 spells CASSVDRGTGDTGELFF. In DNA form, the CDR3 reads TGTGCCAGCAGCGTAGATCGAGGGACAGGGGACACCGGGGAGCTGTTTTTT.

This clone was recorded a few times. The chain recombines TRBV6-5 with TRBJ2-4; 8 nucleotides line up with TRBD1. The CDR3 runs 14 residues. CDR1 is MNHEY and CDR2 is SVGAGI in the germline V gene. V was clipped by 5 bases and J by 7 bases; unmatched bases: 7. The CDR3 loop is CASSRQGSRNIQYF. The CDR3 DNA reads TGTGCCAGCAGTAGACAGGGGTCCCGGAACATTCAGTACTTC.

This clone was counted a few times. The V and J genes are TRBV2 and TRBJ1-5, with D possibly matching TRBD1 (6 bases). The V end was cut by 3 bases, the J end by 2 bases, with 11 bases between. The CDR3 has 15 amino acids. Germline V gene lookup returns CDR1 SNHLY and CDR2 FYNNEI. CDR3 protein: CASSDGRGGNQPQHF. As DNA, the CDR3 is TGTGCCAGCAGTGACGGCAGGGGCGGCAATCAGCCCCAGCATTTT.

The rearrangement uses TRBV7-6 and TRBJ2-7, with 7 bases fitting TRBD1. J lost 2 bases, V lost 8 bases, and 12 bases had no gene match. The CDR3 is made up of 15 amino acids. Germline-derived CDR1 and CDR2 are SGHVS and FNYEAQ. CDR3 sequence (DNA): TGTGCCAGCGGCCCCCAGACAGGGAAGACCTACGAGCAGTACTTC. Protein: CASGPQTGKTYEQYF.

The chain is built from TRBV2 and TRBJ1-6, with D unresolved. The CDR3 consists of 13 residues. The V and J ends lost 8 bases and 9 bases respectively, with 14 bases between them. CDR1 SNHLY and CDR2 FYNNEI come from the germline V gene. In DNA form, the CDR3 reads TGTGCCAGCGTTGGGGTGGGGAGTTCACCCCTCCACTTT. Translation gives CASVGVGSSPLHF.

The chain uses TRBV3-1 (or the pseudogene TRBV3-2) and TRBJ2-2; 13 nucleotides align to TRBD2. The germline gives CDR1 LGHDT, CDR2 YNNKEL (reference sequence). The CDR3 sequence is 16 residues long. After removal of 4 bases from V and 6 bases from J, the junction contained 5 bases not matched to a gene. The CDR3, as DNA: TGTGCCAGCAGCCTCTCCGGGACTAGCGGGGCCGGGGAGCTGTTTTTT. The encoded protein is CASSLSGTSGAGELFF.

This rearrangement joins TRBV5-5 to TRBJ2-3; 7 bases align to TRBD2. The CDR3 extends over 15 amino acids. The germline CDR1 and CDR2 sequences are SGHKS and YYEKEE (reference sequence). The junction had 4 bases not matched to a gene; V was cut back by 0 bases and J by 3 bases. The DNA for the CDR3 is TGTGCCAGCAGCTTGGTGACAGCGGGGACAGATACGCAGTATTTT. Encoded protein: CASSLVTAGTDTQYF.

This sequence joins TRBV29-1 and TRBJ1-1; no clear D gene. Trimming removed 2 bases from V and 3 bases from J, with 10 bases in between. CDR3 length equals 13 residues. Germline V CDR1 and CDR2: SQVTM, ANQGSEA. The DNA of the CDR3 is TGCAGCGTTGAAATGCTCGGGTACACTGAAGCTTTCTTT. It yields the protein CSVEMLGYTEAFF. The complete variable domain, with remaining parts taken from reference TRBV29-1 and TRBJ1-1, reads SAVISQKPSRDICQRGTSLTIQCQVDSQVTMMFWYRQQPGQSLTLIATANQGSEATYESGFVIDKFPISRPNLTFSTLTVSNMSPEDSSIYLCSVEMLGYTEAFFGQGTRLTVV.

The V and J genes are TRBV7-8 and TRBJ2-2, with 15 bases fitting TRBD2. The germline gives CDR1 SGHVS, CDR2 FQNEAQ. V lost 5 bases to trimming and J lost 6 bases; unmatched junction nucleotides: 4. This CDR3 is 16 amino acids long. The CDR3 nucleotides are TGTGCCAGCAGCCTTAGGACTAGCGGGGGGGCCGGGGAGCTGTTTTTT. This encodes CASSLRTSGGAGELFF.

The CDR3 is CASSIDPRTGLGSYGQYF. The CDR3 coding sequence is TGTGCCAGTAGTATAGATCCCCGGACAGGACTTGGTAGTTATGGGCAGTACTTC. The gene calls are TRBV19 and TRBJ2-7, with 7 bases that match TRBD1. Germline CDR1 reads LNHDA; CDR2 reads SQIVND (reference sequence). The CDR3 covers 18 residues. Losses at the gene ends were 0 bases for V and 9 bases for J; bases not matched to a gene: 20. Together with reference TRBV19 and TRBJ2-7, the CDR3 gives the full variable domain: DGGITQSPKYLFRKEGQNVTLSCEQNLNHDAMYWYRQDPGQGLRLIYYSQIVNDFQKGDIAEGYSVSREKKESFPLTVTSAQKNPTAFYLCASSIDPRTGLGSYGQYFGPGTRLTVT.

The genes are TRBV6-5 and TRBJ2-1; 7 bases are a match to TRBD2. V shed 5 bases and J 4 bases; nucleotides not matched to a gene: 8. CDR3 length: 15 amino acids. CDR1 MNHEY and CDR2 SVGAGI come from the germline V gene. CDR3 loop: CASSPGGRGYNEQFF. Here the CDR3 DNA reads TGTGCCAGCAGTCCCGGCGGGCGGGGGTACAATGAGCAGTTCTTC.

The V and J genes are TRBV12-3 or TRBV12-4 and TRBJ1-1, with D unclear. V shed 7 bases and J shed 4 bases, with 10 bases lying between them. The CDR3 contains 12 residues. CDR3 in amino acids: CASTSEATEAFF. CDR3 nucleotide sequence: TGTGCCAGCACTTCCGAAGCCACTGAAGCTTTCTTT.

The CDR3 reads CSSWANGYTF. CDR3 DNA: TGCAGCTCCTGGGCTAATGGCTACACCTTC. V gene TRBV20-1 combines with J gene TRBJ1-2; D ambiguous. This CDR3 spans 10 amino acids. Germline-derived CDR1 and CDR2 are DFQATT and SNEGSKA (reference sequence).

The rearrangement uses TRBV6-5 and TRBJ2-5, with 8 bases identical to TRBD2. CDR1 is MNHEY and CDR2 is SVGAGI in the germline V gene. The trim removed 8 bases at V and 10 bases at J, leaving 12 bases unmatched. The CDR3 runs to 13 residues. This CDR3 is CASLTSRGGIQYF. Written as DNA, the CDR3 is TGTGCCAGCCTGACTAGCCGGGGGGGGATCCAGTACTTC.

The rearrangement joins TRBV13 to TRBJ1-3; D perhaps matches TRBD1 (6 bases). The V and J ends lost 1 base and 0 bases respectively, with 19 bases between them. The length of the CDR3 is 19 residues. The germline V gene encodes CDR1 PRHDT and CDR2 FYEKMQ (reference sequence). The CDR3 DNA follows: TGTGCCAGCAGCTTAGATCGGATTTCTGACAGGCGCTCTGGAAACACCATATATTTT. It codes for CASSLDRISDRRSGNTIYF.

The rearrangement joins TRBV27 to TRBJ2-1; D possibly corresponds to TRBD2 (7 bases). V lost 11 bases and J 6 bases, leaving 20 bases between the germline ends. CDR3 length: 14 residues. Germline V gene data show CDR1 as MNHEY and CDR2 as SMNVEV (reference sequence). The DNA of the CDR3 is TGTGCCTCAACACGGGGGGCCCGGGGCAATGAGCAGTTCTTC. As protein: CASTRGARGNEQFF.

This clone was found a few times. The V gene is TRBV27, the J gene TRBJ1-3, with D perhaps matching TRBD1 (5 bases). CDR3 length: 14 residues. Germline V gene data show CDR1 as MNHEY and CDR2 as SMNVEV (reference sequence). The V end was cut by 5 bases, the J end by 2 bases, with 10 bases between. The CDR3 DNA sequence: TGTGCCAGCAGTCCCACCAGGGCTGGAAACACCATATATTTT. Its protein product is CASSPTRAGNTIYF.